A selection of T cell receptor beta chains follows, all from one sample in a study of T-cell memory formation after mild COVID-19. TCRdb re-analysed the 5' RACE reads in MiXCR, keeping a single row per CDR3 protein. Seen here are some 48,000 distinct CDR3 sequences, 12% observed once, and the top ten hold around 26%. The sequenced sample was PBMCs or a T cell subset sorted from them (not recorded which). The receptors come from a man aged 18 to 29 who had mild COVID-19 (a few samples of this study predate the infection). Cell type and time point are not known. The CDR3 runs from the conserved cysteine through the conserved F or W. The order of the fields is D gene, V gene, clone size, J gene, CDR3 DNA, CDR3 protein. The D gene is left open where the match is weak. Size tells how often a clone was seen (once, few, many) or the class of an expanded clone, and some rows leave it out.

>-|TRBV11-2|-|TRBJ1-3
TGTGCCAGCAGCTTAGTACCCGGGAGTGGAAACACCATATATTTT
CASSLVPGSGNTIYF
>TRBD1|TRBV4-3|many|TRBJ2-3
TGCGCCAGCAGCCAAGAAGGGACAGGGATCACAGATACGCAGTATTTT
CASSQEGTGITDTQYF
>-|TRBV5-1|many|TRBJ2-2
TGCGCCAGCAGCTTTGGGGGAACGAACACCGGGGAGCTGTTTTTT
CASSFGGTNTGELFF
>TRBD1|TRBV4-3|-|TRBJ2-6
TGCGCCAGCAGCCAAGCGGCACCGGGACAGAGCTCTGGGGCCAACGTCCTGACTTTC
CASSQAAPGQSSGANVLTF
>-|TRBV29-1|few|TRBJ1-5
TGCAGCGTTGGTTCCCGGGCTTATCAGCCCCAGCATTTT
CSVGSRAYQPQHF
>TRBD1|TRBV7-8|-|TRBJ1-4
TGTGCCAGCAGCCCCCGGGACAGCCTTAATGAAAAACTGTTTTTT
CASSPRDSLNEKLFF
>TRBD2|TRBV7-3|-|TRBJ2-2
TGTGCCAGCAGCCGATGGACTAGCGAGGGCGGGGAGCTGTTTTTT
CASSRWTSEGGELFF
>-|TRBV6-5|many|TRBJ2-7
TGTGCCAGCAGTTACCGAGGTTTGGGGAGCGGGTACGAGCAGTACTTC
CASSYRGLGSGYEQYF
>-|TRBV5-6|few|TRBJ1-4
TGTGCCAGCAGCTTGGGGGATAATGAAAAACTGTTTTTT
CASSLGDNEKLFF
>-|TRBV30|few|TRBJ1-1
TGTGCCTGGAGCCGGGGGTGGACTGAAGCTTTCTTT
CAWSRGWTEAFF
>TRBD2|TRBV4-2|-|TRBJ2-7
TGTGCCAGCAGCCAAGGTGGGGGGGGCTACGAGCAGTACTTC
CASSQGGGGYEQYF
>TRBD2|TRBV7-6|few|TRBJ2-5
TGTGCCAGCAGCTTTGGCGGGGGGATAGCAGAGACCCAGTACTTC
CASSFGGGIAETQYF
>-|TRBV29-1|-|TRBJ2-3
TGCAGCGCCTGGGACCACACAGATACGCAGTATTTT
CSAWDHTDTQYF
>TRBD1|TRBV7-9|-|TRBJ1-4
TGTGCCAGCAGCGGCGAGCGGACAGGGCAGGGCCGGGGAAAACTGTTTTTT
CASSGERTGQGRGKLFF
>-|TRBV9|few|TRBJ2-2
TGTGCCAGCAGCGTAGAGGGTCCACCGAACACCGGGGAGCTGTTTTTT
CASSVEGPPNTGELFF
>-|TRBV4-1|few|TRBJ1-5
TGCGCCAGCAGCCAAGATCCGGTCGGGTTTCAGCCCCAGCATTTT
CASSQDPVGFQPQHF
>-|TRBV6-1|few|TRBJ2-1
TGTGCCAGCAGCTGGAGCCGGGGGCGCCCCTACAATGAGCAGTTCTTC
CASSWSRGRPYNEQFF
>-|TRBV29-1|few|TRBJ2-3
TGCAGCGTTGTCCTGCTGGGATTCACAGATACGCAGTATTTT
CSVVLLGFTDTQYF
>-|TRBV3-1|-|TRBJ2-1
TGTGCCAGCAGTAATGGCGCTTGGTCGTTCTTC
CASSNGAWSFF
>-|TRBV6-5|-|TRBJ1-2
TGTGCCAGCAGTTACTCGGGGCAGTTTGGCTACACCTTC
CASSYSGQFGYTF
>-|TRBV20-1|many|TRBJ2-7
TGCAGTGCTAGTGGGGATCCTTTTGGGCAGTACTTC
CSASGDPFGQYF
>-|TRBV12-3/TRBV12-4|few|TRBJ1-6
TGTGCCAGCAGTTTCGGGGGGGCGTATAATTCACCCCTCCACTTT
CASSFGGAYNSPLHF
>-|TRBV7-3|few|TRBJ1-6
TGTGCCAGCAGCTTAAACTGGCTTTCACCCCTCCACTTT
CASSLNWLSPLHF
>TRBD2|TRBV6-6|-|TRBJ2-7
TGTGCCAGCAGCCGAGCGGGGGCCAGCTACGAGCAGTACTTC
CASSRAGASYEQYF
>TRBD2|TRBV11-2|few|TRBJ2-7
TGTGCCAGCAGCTTAGCCGCCGCGGGGGGATCCTACGAGCAGTACTTC
CASSLAAAGGSYEQYF